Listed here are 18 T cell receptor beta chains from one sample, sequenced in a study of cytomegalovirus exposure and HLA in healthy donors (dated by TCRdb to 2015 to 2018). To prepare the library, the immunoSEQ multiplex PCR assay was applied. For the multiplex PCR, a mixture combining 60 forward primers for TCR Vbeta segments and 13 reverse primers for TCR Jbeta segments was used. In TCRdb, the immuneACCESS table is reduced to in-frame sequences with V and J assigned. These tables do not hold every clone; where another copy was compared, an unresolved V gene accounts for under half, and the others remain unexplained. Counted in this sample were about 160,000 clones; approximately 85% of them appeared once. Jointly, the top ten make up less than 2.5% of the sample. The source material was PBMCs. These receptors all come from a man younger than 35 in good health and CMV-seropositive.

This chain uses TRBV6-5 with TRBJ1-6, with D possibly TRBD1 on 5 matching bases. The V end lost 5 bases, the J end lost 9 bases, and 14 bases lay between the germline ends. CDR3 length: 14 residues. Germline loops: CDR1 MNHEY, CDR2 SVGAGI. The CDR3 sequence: CASSARYRISPLHF. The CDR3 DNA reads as TGTGCCAGCAGTGCCAGATACAGGATTTCACCCCTCCACTTT.

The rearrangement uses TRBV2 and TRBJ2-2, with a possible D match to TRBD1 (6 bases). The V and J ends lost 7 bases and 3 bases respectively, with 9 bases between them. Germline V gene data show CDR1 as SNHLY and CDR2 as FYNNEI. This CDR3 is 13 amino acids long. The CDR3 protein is CASNREYTGELFF. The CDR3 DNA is TGTGCCAGCAACAGGGAATACACCGGGGAGCTGTTTTTT.

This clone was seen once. In DNA, the CDR3 is TGTGCCAGCAGGCAACGGACAGACTCCTATGGCTACACCTTC. This sequence encodes CASRQRTDSYGYTF. The chain is built from TRBV6-5 and TRBJ1-2; D possibly corresponds to TRBD1 (6 bases). Germline V gene lookup returns CDR1 MNHEY and CDR2 SVGAGI. The CDR3 consists of 14 residues. With 6 bases removed from V and 4 bases from J, the gap between germline ends came to 15 bases.

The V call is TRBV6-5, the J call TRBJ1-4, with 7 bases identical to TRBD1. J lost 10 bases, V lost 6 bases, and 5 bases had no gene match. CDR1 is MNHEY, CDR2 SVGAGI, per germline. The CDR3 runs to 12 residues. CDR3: CASSSDRRKLFF. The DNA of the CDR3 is TGTGCCAGCAGCTCGGACAGGCGAAAACTGTTTTTT.

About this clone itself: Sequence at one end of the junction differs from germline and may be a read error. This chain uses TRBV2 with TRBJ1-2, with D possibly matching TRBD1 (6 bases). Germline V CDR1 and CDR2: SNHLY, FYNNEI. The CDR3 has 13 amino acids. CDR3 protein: CASQYRDKAVANF. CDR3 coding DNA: TGTGCCAGCCAATACCGGGACAAGGCGGTGGCGAACTTC.

CDR3 protein: CAWSGQGWRAFF. The CDR3 DNA sequence: TGTGCCTGGAGCGGACAGGGCTGGAGGGCTTTCTTT. The V call is TRBV30, the J call TRBJ1-1; TRBD1 aligns across 8 bases. The CDR3 loop spans 12 amino acids. J lost 11 bases, V lost 3 bases, and 8 bases had no gene match. The germline V gene encodes CDR1 GTSNPN and CDR2 SVGIG (reference sequence).

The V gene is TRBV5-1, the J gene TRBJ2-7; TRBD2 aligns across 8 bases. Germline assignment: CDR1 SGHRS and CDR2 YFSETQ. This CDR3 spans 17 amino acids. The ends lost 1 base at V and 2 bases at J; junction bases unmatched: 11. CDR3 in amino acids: CASSLSGDRGGPYEQYF. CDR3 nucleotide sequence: TGCGCCAGCAGCTTGAGTGGTGATCGGGGGGGCCCCTACGAGCAGTACTTC.

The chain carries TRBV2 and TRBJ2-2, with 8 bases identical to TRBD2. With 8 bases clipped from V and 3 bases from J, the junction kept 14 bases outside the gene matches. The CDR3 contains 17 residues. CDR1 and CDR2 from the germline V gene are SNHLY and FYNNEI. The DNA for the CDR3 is TGTGCCAGCCGTCCTGGTAGTAGCGGGGCTCACACCGGGGAGCTGTTTTTT. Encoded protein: CASRPGSSGAHTGELFF.

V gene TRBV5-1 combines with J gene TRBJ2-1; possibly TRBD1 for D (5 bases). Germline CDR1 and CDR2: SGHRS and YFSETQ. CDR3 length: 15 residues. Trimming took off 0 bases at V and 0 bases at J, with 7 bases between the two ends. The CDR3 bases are TGCGCCAGCAGCTTGGCCGACAGCTCCTACAATGAGCAGTTCTTC. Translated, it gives CASSLADSSYNEQFF.

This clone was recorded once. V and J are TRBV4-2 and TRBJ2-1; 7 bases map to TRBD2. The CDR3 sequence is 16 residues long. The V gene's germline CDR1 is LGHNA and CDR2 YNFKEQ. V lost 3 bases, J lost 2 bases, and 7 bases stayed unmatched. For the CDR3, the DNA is TGTGCCAGCAGCCAGGCCACTAGCGCCACCTACAATGAGCAGTTCTTC. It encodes CASSQATSATYNEQFF.

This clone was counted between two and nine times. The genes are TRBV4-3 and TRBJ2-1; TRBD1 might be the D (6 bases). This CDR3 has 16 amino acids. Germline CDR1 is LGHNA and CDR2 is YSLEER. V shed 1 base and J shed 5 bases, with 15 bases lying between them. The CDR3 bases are TGCGCCAGCAGCCAAGCTAGCTGGAAGGGGGACAATGAGCAGTTCTTC. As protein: CASSQASWKGDNEQFF.

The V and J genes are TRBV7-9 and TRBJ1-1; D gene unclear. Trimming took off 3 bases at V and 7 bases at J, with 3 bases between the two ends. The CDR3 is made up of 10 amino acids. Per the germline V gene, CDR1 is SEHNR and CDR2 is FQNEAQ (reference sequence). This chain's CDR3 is CASSFYEAFF. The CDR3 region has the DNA TGTGCCAGCAGCTTCTATGAAGCTTTCTTT.

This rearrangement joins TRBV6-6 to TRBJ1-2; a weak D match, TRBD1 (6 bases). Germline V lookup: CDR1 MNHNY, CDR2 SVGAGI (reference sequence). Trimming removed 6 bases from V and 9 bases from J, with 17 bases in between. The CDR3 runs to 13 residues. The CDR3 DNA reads TGTGCCAGCAGAGACAGGAACGGTAGGCGCTACACCTTC. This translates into CASRDRNGRRYTF.

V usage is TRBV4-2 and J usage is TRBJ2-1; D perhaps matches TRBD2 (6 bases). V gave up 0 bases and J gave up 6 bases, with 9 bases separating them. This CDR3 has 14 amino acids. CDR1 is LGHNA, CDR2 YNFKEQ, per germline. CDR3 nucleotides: TGTGCCAGCAGCCAAGATCCCGGGAGCAATGAGCAGTTCTTC. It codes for CASSQDPGSNEQFF.

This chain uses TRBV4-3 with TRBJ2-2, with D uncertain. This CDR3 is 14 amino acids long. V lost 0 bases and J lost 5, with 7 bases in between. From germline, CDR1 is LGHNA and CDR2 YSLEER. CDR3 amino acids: CASSQDRLTGELFF. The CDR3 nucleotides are TGCGCCAGCAGCCAAGACAGGTTAACCGGGGAGCTGTTTTTT.

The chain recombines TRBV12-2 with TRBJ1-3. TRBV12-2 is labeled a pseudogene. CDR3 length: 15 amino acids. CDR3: CASRLGSVGGNTIYF. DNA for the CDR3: TGTGCAAGTCGCTTAGGAAGCGTCGGGGGAAACACCATATATTTT.

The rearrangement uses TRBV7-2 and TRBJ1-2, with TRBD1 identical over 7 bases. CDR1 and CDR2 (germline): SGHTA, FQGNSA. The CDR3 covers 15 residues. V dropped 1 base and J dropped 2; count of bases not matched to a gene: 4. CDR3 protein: CASSLVGTDNYGYTF. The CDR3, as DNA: TGTGCCAGCAGCTTAGTAGGGACAGACAACTATGGCTACACCTTC.

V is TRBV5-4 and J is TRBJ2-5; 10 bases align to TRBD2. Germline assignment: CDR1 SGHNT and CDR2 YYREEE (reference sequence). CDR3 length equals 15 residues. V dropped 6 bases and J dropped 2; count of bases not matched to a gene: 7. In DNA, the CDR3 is TGTGCCAGCACCCCGGCTAGCGGGGGACAAGAGACCCAGTACTTC. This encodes CASTPASGGQETQYF.